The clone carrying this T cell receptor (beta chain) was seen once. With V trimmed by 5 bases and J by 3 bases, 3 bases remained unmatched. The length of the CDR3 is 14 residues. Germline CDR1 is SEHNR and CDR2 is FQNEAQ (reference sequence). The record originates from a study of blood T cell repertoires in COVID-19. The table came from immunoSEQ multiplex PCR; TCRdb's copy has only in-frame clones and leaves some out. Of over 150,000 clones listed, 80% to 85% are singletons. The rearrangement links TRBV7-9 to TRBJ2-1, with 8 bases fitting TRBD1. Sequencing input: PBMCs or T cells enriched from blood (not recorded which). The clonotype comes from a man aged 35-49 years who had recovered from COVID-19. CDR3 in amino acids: CASSSDRGYNEQFF. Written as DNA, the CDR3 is TGTGCCAGCAGCAGTGACAGGGGCTACAATGAGCAGTTCTTC.